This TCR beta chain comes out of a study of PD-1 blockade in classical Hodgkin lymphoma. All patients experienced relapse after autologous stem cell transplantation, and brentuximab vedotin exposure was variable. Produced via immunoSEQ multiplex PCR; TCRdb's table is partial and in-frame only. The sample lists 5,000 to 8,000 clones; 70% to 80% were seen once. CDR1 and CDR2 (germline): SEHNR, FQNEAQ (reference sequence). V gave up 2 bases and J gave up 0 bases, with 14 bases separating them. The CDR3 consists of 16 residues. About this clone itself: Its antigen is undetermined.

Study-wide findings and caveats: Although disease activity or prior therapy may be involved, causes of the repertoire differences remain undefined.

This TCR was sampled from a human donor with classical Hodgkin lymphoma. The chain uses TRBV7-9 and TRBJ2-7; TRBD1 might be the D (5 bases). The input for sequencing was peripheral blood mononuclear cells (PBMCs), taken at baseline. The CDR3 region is CASSLMGQGGSYEQYF. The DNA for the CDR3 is TGTGCCAGCAGCTTAATGGGTCAGGGTGGCTCCTACGAGCAGTACTTC.